These 28 T cell receptor beta chains came from one sample sequenced in a study of OX40 agonist ivuxolimab in advanced cancers. Only in-frame clones appear in the TCRdb table, and some are missing; sequencing was by immunoSEQ multiplex PCR. The table records about 38,000 clones, roughly 80% of them present only once. The sample here was CD4+ or CD8+ T cells sorted from blood, taken in a trial of the OX40 agonist ivuxolimab. The source of these receptors is an adult with an advanced solid tumor such as melanoma, head and neck, liver or kidney cancer.

In its sample, this clone was seen once. One end of the junction does not line up with germline, which may come from a read error. The CDR3 DNA reads TGTGCCAGCAGCCTAGCAGTTCTACCGACAGCCTACGAGCAGTACTTC. Protein product: CASSLAVLPTAYEQYF. The chain has TRBV7-9 and TRBJ2-7; D might be TRBD1 or TRBD2, each matching 5 bases. CDR1 SEHNR and CDR2 FQNEAQ come from the germline V gene (reference sequence). The CDR3 length is 16 residues.

The chain is built from TRBV10-3 and TRBJ2-2; D is possibly TRBD2 (5 bases). The germline V and J ends were trimmed by 3 bases and 5 bases, with 22 bases remaining between them. CDR3 size: 18 residues. The germline V gene encodes CDR1 ENHRY and CDR2 SYGVKD. CDR3 residues: CAISEYGFGSPGTGELFF. CDR3 coding DNA: TGTGCCATCAGTGAATACGGTTTTGGATCCCCGGGGACCGGGGAGCTGTTTTTT.

The chain employs TRBV5-6 and TRBJ1-1; 8 bases match TRBD1. This CDR3 has 15 amino acids. V trimming: 3 bases; J trimming: 4 bases; junction bases outside the gene matches: 8. In germline, CDR1 is SGHDT, CDR2 YYEEEE. The CDR3 bases are TGTGCCAGCAGCTCACAGCAGGGGGCGGGCACTGAAGCTTTCTTT. Protein: CASSSQQGAGTEAFF. The full variable domain, completed using reference TRBV5-6 and TRBJ1-1, is DAGVTQSPTHLIKTRGQQVTLRCSPKSGHDTVSWYQQALGQGPQFIFQYYEEEERQRGNFPDRFSGHQFPNYSSELNVNALLLGDSALYLCASSSQQGAGTEAFFGQGTRLTVV.

This clone was recorded only once. The chain recombines TRBV7-2 with TRBJ1-3; no clear D gene. This CDR3 region has 15 residues. Germline V CDR1 and CDR2: SGHTA, FQGNSA. V was clipped by 0 bases and J by 0 bases, with 6 bases between them. CDR3 bases: TGTGCCAGCAGCTTAGCGCTCAGCTCTGGAAACACCATATATTTT. Translation gives CASSLALSSGNTIYF.

The CDR3 region is CASRRTVTGELFF. The CDR3 nucleotides are TGTGCCAGCAGAAGGACAGTAACCGGGGAGCTGTTTTTT. The chain recombines TRBV2 with TRBJ2-2; TRBD1 is a possible D gene (6 bases). Germline CDR1 is SNHLY and CDR2 is FYNNEI. The CDR3 consists of 13 residues. V gave up 6 bases and J gave up 5 bases, with 10 bases separating them.

V usage is TRBV10-3 and J usage is TRBJ2-2; tentative D call: TRBD1 (6 bases). V was cut by 5 bases and J by 6 bases, with 10 bases left in between. This CDR3 contains 13 residues. Germline V gene lookup returns CDR1 ENHRY and CDR2 SYGVKD. The CDR3 nucleotides read TGTGCCATCAGTTGGGACACCGCCGGGGAGCTGTTTTTT. This encodes CAISWDTAGELFF.

This clone was counted only a few times. V is TRBV5-6 and J is TRBJ2-2; D perhaps matches TRBD1 (8 bases). This CDR3 has 15 residues. Deletions cut 3 bases from V and 4 bases from J, with 13 bases between. Germline V gene lookup returns CDR1 SGHDT and CDR2 YYEEEE. For the CDR3, the DNA is TGTGCCAGCAGCTCAGGGGGCGGGGGCACCGGGGAGCTGTTTTTT. Encoded protein: CASSSGGGGTGELFF.

V usage is TRBV2 and J usage is TRBJ2-5; TRBD1 might be the D (6 bases). CDR3 size: 12 residues. V lost 9 bases and J lost 0, with 8 bases in between. Looked up from germline, CDR1 is SNHLY and CDR2 is FYNNEI. The chain's CDR3 is CARGTNQETQYF. In DNA form, the CDR3 reads TGTGCCAGGGGGACAAACCAAGAGACCCAGTACTTC.

The chain uses TRBV19 and TRBJ2-1; 11 bases fit TRBD2. This CDR3 is 18 amino acids long. Losses at the gene ends were 4 bases for V and 5 bases for J; bases not matched to a gene: 13. Germline values: CDR1 LNHDA, CDR2 SQIVND (reference sequence). The CDR3: CASSTLAGVGLGDNEQFF. For the CDR3, the DNA is TGTGCCAGTAGTACACTAGCGGGAGTAGGTTTGGGCGACAATGAGCAGTTCTTC.

V usage is TRBV7-6 and J usage is TRBJ1-4; TRBD1 aligns across 12 bases. Germline trimming cut 2 bases from V and 7 bases from J; bases unmatched to any gene: 5. The CDR3 is 16 residues long. The germline CDR1 and CDR2 sequences are SGHVS and FNYEAQ. DNA of the CDR3: TGTGCCAGCAGCTTACGGGGACAGGGGGCGGGTGAAAAACTGTTTTTT. Its protein product is CASSLRGQGAGEKLFF.

The rearrangement uses TRBV2 and TRBJ2-7, with D perhaps TRBD1 (6 bases). V lost 6 bases and J lost 2, with 17 bases in between. Germline V gene data show CDR1 as SNHLY and CDR2 as FYNNEI. This CDR3 has 15 residues. CDR3 protein: CASRESPGQAYEQYF. The CDR3 DNA reads as TGTGCCAGCAGGGAATCGCCGGGACAAGCCTACGAGCAGTACTTC.

The genes are TRBV19 and TRBJ2-1; 10 bases map to TRBD1. Trimming took 5 bases from V and 7 from J; bases not matched to a gene: 11. The V gene's germline CDR1 is LNHDA and CDR2 SQIVND (reference sequence). The CDR3 totals 16 residues. Here the CDR3 reads CASSRAGTGDRNEQFF. The CDR3 region has the DNA TGTGCCAGTAGTCGCGCCGGGACAGGGGATAGGAATGAGCAGTTCTTC.

This clone appeared a single time. The J gene is TRBJ2-7, the V gene TRBV4-1, with TRBD1 as a possible D gene (5 bases). Germline CDR1 is MGHRA and CDR2 is YSYEKL. V was shortened by 0 bases and J by 4 bases, with 13 bases between the two germline ends. The CDR3 is 15 residues long. The CDR3 sequence: CASSQDGQGRYEQYF. DNA for the CDR3: TGCGCCAGCAGCCAAGATGGGCAGGGAAGGTACGAGCAGTACTTC.

The CDR3 sequence is CASSIASSYNEQFF. The CDR3 nucleotides are TGTGCCAGTAGTATCGCTAGCTCCTACAATGAGCAGTTCTTC. The gene calls are TRBV19 and TRBJ2-1, with D uncertain. The germline CDR1 and CDR2 sequences are LNHDA and SQIVND (reference sequence). The ends were cut back, 3 bases at V and 0 bases at J, with 6 bases in the middle. The CDR3 length is 14 residues.

CDR3 DNA sequence: TGTGCCAGCAGCCGTGACTTGCTCCAGACCCAGTACTTC. This encodes CASSRDLLQTQYF. The J gene is TRBJ2-5, the V gene TRBV13; D is unresolved. Per the germline V gene, CDR1 is PRHDT and CDR2 is FYEKMQ (reference sequence). This CDR3 contains 13 residues. Trimming left V 5 bases short and J 6 bases short, with 13 bases between.

V usage is TRBV19 and J usage is TRBJ1-4; D remains ambiguous. CDR3 size: 12 residues. Germline loops: CDR1 LNHDA, CDR2 SQIVND (reference sequence). V dropped 0 bases and J dropped 10 bases, with 6 bases sitting between them. Written as DNA, the CDR3 is TGTGCCAGTAGTATAGACTACGGAAAACTGTTTTTT. This sequence encodes CASSIDYGKLFF.

The chain couples TRBV4-1 to TRBJ2-5; the D gene is possibly TRBD2 (6 bases). The V gene lost 4 bases and the J gene lost 4 bases, with 16 bases spanning the gap. The germline V gene has CDR1 MGHRA and CDR2 YSYEKL. The CDR3 totals 15 residues. The CDR3 nucleotides are TGCGCCAGCAGCCCCCGGGCTAGCGTGGGAGAGACCCAGTACTTC. Protein product: CASSPRASVGETQYF.

This chain joins TRBV28 and TRBJ2-3; TRBD1 might be the D (5 bases). This CDR3 has 12 residues. Germline V gene data show CDR1 as MDHEN and CDR2 as SYDVKM. Trimming shortened V by 5 bases and J by 8 bases, and 11 bases separated the two germline ends. The CDR3 here is CASSQRRGTQYF. The CDR3, as DNA: TGTGCCAGCAGTCAGCGAAGGGGTACGCAGTATTTT.

This chain uses TRBV18 with TRBJ1-2; D ambiguous. The germline V gene encodes CDR1 KGHSH and CDR2 LQKENI. The CDR3 consists of 13 residues. V lost 4 bases, J lost 0 bases, and 6 bases lay in between. The CDR3 spells CASSQGANYGYTF. CDR3 nucleotide sequence: TGTGCCAGCTCACAGGGAGCTAACTATGGCTACACCTTC.

The chain combines TRBV18 with TRBJ1-2; D gene uncertain. The germline CDR1 and CDR2 sequences are KGHSH and LQKENI. This CDR3 spans 16 amino acids. Trimming stripped 3 bases from V and 0 bases from J, with 14 bases between. The CDR3 region is CASSPGESASNYGYTF. CDR3 nucleotide sequence: TGTGCCAGCTCACCGGGCGAGAGTGCATCTAACTATGGCTACACCTTC.

The chain couples TRBV5-1 to TRBJ2-7; 8 bases map to TRBD2. There are 18 residues in the CDR3. With V trimmed by 0 bases and J by 1 base, 12 bases remained unmatched. Germline loops: CDR1 SGHRS, CDR2 YFSETQ. This chain's CDR3 is CASSLAPGGVALSYEQYF. Here the CDR3 DNA reads TGCGCCAGCAGCTTGGCCCCGGGGGGGGTCGCCCTTTCCTACGAGCAGTACTTC.

The V gene is TRBV11-1, the J gene TRBJ2-7; D might be TRBD1 or TRBD2, each matching 5 bases. Germline assignment: CDR1 SGHAT and CDR2 FQDESV (reference sequence). This CDR3 has 12 amino acids. V shed 4 bases and J shed 7 bases, with 11 bases lying between them. The CDR3 nucleotides read TGTGCCAGCAGCTCGGGGCCCGGGGAGCAGTACTTC. Its translation: CASSSGPGEQYF.

Note on this clone: A read error is possible here, since a much larger clone lies one base away. The chain is built from TRBV30 and TRBJ1-2; 8 bases fit TRBD1. Per the germline V gene, CDR1 is GTSNPN and CDR2 is SVGIG (reference sequence). This CDR3 spans 13 amino acids. The CDR3 protein is CAWSRGQIYGCTF. The CDR3 bases are TGTGCCTGGAGCAGGGGGCAAATCTATGGCTGCACCTTC.

V and J are TRBV2 and TRBJ1-1; D is unresolved. The CDR3 is 11 residues long. The V gene's germline CDR1 is SNHLY and CDR2 FYNNEI. Trimming shortened V by 6 bases and J by 3 bases, and 5 bases separated the two germline ends. The CDR3 loop is CASRDYTEAFF. For the CDR3, the DNA is TGTGCCAGCAGGGATTACACTGAAGCTTTCTTT.

The chain employs TRBV7-8 and TRBJ2-7, with D tentatively TRBD2 (5 bases). Germline V lookup: CDR1 SGHVS, CDR2 FQNEAQ. V was trimmed by 2 bases and J by 3 bases, leaving 11 bases between them. CDR3 size: 14 residues. The CDR3 spells CASSLWVGDYEQYF. CDR3 sequence (DNA): TGTGCCAGCAGCTTATGGGTCGGGGACTACGAGCAGTACTTC. Full variable domain (remainder filled in from reference TRBV7-8 and TRBJ2-7): GAGVSQSPRYKVAKRGQDVALRCDPISGHVSLFWYQQALGQGPEFLTYFQNEAQLDKSGLPSDRFFAERPEGSVSTLKIQRTQQEDSAVYLCASSLWVGDYEQYFGPGTRLTVT.

The chain links TRBV5-6 to TRBJ2-3; TRBD2 agrees at 10 bases. Germline V CDR1 and CDR2: SGHDT, YYEEEE. The V gene end was trimmed by 4 bases and the J gene end by 2 bases; junction bases not matched to a gene: 7. The CDR3 extends over 16 amino acids. The CDR3 here is CASSQGLAHATDTQYF. The CDR3 bases are TGTGCCAGCAGCCAGGGACTAGCGCACGCCACAGATACGCAGTATTTT.

The gene calls are TRBV6-5 and TRBJ2-1, with TRBD2 matching 13 bases. This CDR3 region has 14 residues. The V gene end was trimmed by 8 bases and the J gene end by 4 bases; junction bases not matched to a gene: 2. The germline V gene has CDR1 MNHEY and CDR2 SVGAGI. CDR3 amino acids: CASRLAGGYNEQFF. The CDR3 nucleotides read TGTGCCAGCCGACTAGCGGGAGGATACAATGAGCAGTTCTTC.

This chain joins TRBV19 and TRBJ2-1; the match to TRBD2 covers 15 bases. V was pared by 6 bases and J by 6 bases, with 9 bases of the junction left unmatched. Per germline, CDR1 LNHDA and CDR2 SQIVND (reference sequence). The CDR3 has 17 amino acids. CDR3 in amino acids: CASSGLAGGSWSNEQFF. Here the CDR3 DNA reads TGTGCCAGTAGCGGACTAGCGGGAGGGTCATGGAGCAATGAGCAGTTCTTC.